The rows below give T cell receptor beta chains drawn from one sample of a study of blood T cells in healthy people across ages. TCRdb redid the calling of the 5' RACE reads with MiXCR, one entry per CDR3 protein. This sample has 1.2 million to 1.5 million distinct CDR3 sequences, with roughly 64% found just once. The specimen was blood. Receptor source: a man in his late teens or twenties in good health. Both conserved end residues are part of each CDR3. The D gene is left open where the match is weak. The size entry is marked missing in some rows and otherwise reads once, few, many or a size class.

size: NA
J: TRBJ2-7
D: TRBD1
V: TRBV19
CDR3: CASSTTGASYEQYF
DNA: TGTGCCAGTAGTACTACAGGGGCCTCCTACGAGCAGTACTTC

size: many
J: TRBJ1-1
D: NA
V: TRBV7-9
CDR3: CASSLAGTEAFF
DNA: TGTGCCAGCAGCTTAGCGGGCACTGAAGCTTTCTTT

size: NA
J: TRBJ1-2
D: NA
V: TRBV7-2
CDR3: CASSPHGVEYGYTF
DNA: TGTGCCAGCAGCCCCCACGGGGTTGAATATGGCTACACCTTC

size: NA
J: TRBJ2-4
D: NA
V: TRBV28
CDR3: CASSSWTETAKNIQYF
DNA: TGTGCCAGCAGTTCTTGGACAGAGACAGCCAAAAACATTCAGTACTTC

size: NA
J: TRBJ2-3
D: NA
V: TRBV2
CDR3: CAIRGFTDTQYF
DNA: TGTGCCATTAGAGGGTTCACAGATACGCAGTATTTT

size: once
J: TRBJ2-7
D: NA
V: TRBV18
CDR3: CASSVDSPILYEQYF
DNA: TGTGCCAGCTCAGTGGACAGCCCAATTCTCTACGAGCAGTACTTC

size: NA
J: TRBJ1-2
D: TRBD1
V: TRBV2
CDR3: CASRGTGFYGYTF
DNA: TGTGCCAGCAGGGGGACAGGGTTCTATGGCTACACCTTC

size: NA
J: TRBJ2-1
D: NA
V: TRBV6-5
CDR3: CASSKRGGSNEQFF
DNA: TGTGCCAGCAGTAAAAGGGGGGGGAGCAATGAGCAGTTCTTC

size: few
J: TRBJ1-2
D: NA
V: TRBV7-9
CDR3: CASSLVLQVANYGYTF
DNA: TGTGCCAGCAGCTTAGTACTGCAGGTAGCTAACTATGGCTACACCTTC

size: few
J: TRBJ2-3
D: TRBD1
V: TRBV20-1
CDR3: CSASTGATGYTDTQYF
DNA: TGCAGTGCTAGCACCGGCGCGACAGGGTACACAGATACGCAGTATTTT

size: NA
J: TRBJ1-1
D: TRBD1
V: TRBV20-1
CDR3: CSAPTLGTGEGTEAFF
DNA: TGCAGTGCCCCTACGTTGGGGACAGGGGAAGGCACTGAAGCTTTCTTT

size: NA
J: TRBJ1-2
D: NA
V: TRBV20-1
CDR3: CSAPLERGYTF
DNA: TGCAGTGCGCCTCTGGAGCGTGGCTACACCTTC